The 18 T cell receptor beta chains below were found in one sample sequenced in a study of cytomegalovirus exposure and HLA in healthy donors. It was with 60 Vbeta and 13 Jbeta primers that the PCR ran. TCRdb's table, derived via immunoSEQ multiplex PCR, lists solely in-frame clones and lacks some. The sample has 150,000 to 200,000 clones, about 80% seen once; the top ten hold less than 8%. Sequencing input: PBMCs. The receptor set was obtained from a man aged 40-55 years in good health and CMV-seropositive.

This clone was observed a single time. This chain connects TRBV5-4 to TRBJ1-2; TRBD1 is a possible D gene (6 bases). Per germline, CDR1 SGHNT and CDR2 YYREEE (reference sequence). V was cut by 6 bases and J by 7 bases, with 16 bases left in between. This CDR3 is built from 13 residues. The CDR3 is CASNGAGVSGYTF. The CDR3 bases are TGTGCCAGCAACGGAGCAGGGGTGTCTGGCTACACCTTC.

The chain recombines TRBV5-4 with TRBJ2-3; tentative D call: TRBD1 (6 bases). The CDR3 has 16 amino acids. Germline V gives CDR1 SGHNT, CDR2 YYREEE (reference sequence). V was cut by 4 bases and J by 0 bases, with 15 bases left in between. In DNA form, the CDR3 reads TGTGCCAGCAGCCCACCCGACAGGCAAAGCACAGATACGCAGTATTTT. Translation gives CASSPPDRQSTDTQYF. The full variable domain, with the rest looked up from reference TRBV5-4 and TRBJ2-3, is ETGVTQSPTHLIKTRGQQVTLRCSSQSGHNTVSWYQQALGQGPQFIFQYYREEENGRGNFPPRFSGLQFPNYSSELNVNALELDDSALYLCASSPPDRQSTDTQYFGPGTRLTVL.

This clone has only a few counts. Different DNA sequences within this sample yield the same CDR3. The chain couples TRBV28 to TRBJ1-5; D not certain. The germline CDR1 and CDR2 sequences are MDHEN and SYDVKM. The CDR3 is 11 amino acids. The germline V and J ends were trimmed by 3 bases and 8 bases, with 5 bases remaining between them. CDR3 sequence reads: CASSLREPQHF. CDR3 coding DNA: TGTGCCAGCAGTTTGAGGGAGCCCCAGCATTTT.

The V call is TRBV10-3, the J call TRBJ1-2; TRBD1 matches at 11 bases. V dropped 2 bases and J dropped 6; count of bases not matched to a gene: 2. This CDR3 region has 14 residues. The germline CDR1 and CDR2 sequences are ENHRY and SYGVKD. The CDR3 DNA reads TGTGCCATCAGTGAGAGGGGACAGGGGGATGGCTACACCTTC. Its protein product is CAISERGQGDGYTF.

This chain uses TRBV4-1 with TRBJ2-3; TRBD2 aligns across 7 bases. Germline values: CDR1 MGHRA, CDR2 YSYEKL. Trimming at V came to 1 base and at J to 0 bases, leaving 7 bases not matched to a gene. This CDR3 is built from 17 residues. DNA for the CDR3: TGCGCCAGCAGCCAAGTCGTACTAGCGCTGAGCACAGATACGCAGTATTTT. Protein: CASSQVVLALSTDTQYF.

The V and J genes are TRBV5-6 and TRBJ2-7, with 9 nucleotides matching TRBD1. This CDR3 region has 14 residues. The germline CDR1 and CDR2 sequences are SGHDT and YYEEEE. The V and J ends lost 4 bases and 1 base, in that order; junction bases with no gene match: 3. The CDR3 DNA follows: TGTGCCAGCAGCCCACAGGGGGCATCCTACGAGCAGTACTTC. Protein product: CASSPQGASYEQYF.

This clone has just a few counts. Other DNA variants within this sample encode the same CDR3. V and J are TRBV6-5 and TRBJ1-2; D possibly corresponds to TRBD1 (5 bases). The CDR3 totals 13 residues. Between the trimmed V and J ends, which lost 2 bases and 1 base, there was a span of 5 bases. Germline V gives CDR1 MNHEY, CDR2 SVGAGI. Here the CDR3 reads CASSYDSNYGYTF. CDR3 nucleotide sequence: TGTGCCAGCAGTTACGACAGTAACTATGGCTACACCTTC.

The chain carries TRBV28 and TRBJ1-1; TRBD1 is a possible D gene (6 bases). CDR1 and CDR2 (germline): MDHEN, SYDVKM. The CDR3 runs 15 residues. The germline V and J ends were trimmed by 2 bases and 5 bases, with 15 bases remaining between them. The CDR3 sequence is CASSLGLGGATEAFF. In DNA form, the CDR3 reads TGTGCCAGCAGTTTAGGTTTAGGGGGAGCTACTGAAGCTTTCTTT.

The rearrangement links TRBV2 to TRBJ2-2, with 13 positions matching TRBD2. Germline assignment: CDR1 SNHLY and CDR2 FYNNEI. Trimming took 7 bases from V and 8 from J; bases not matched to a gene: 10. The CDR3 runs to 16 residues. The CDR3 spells CASTGLAGDPGGELFF. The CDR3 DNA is TGTGCCAGCACCGGACTAGCGGGAGACCCGGGAGGGGAGCTGTTTTTT.

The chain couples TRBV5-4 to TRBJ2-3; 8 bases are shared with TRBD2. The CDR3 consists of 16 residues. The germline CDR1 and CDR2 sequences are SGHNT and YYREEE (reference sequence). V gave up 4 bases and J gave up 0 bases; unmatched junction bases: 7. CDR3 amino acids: CASSTTSDTSTDTQYF. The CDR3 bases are TGTGCCAGCAGCACGACTAGCGATACTAGCACAGATACGCAGTATTTT.

The CDR3 DNA reads as TGCGCCAGCAATCAACAGGGGGCGGCTAATGAAAAACTGTTTTTT. Its translation is CASNQQGAANEKLFF. The gene calls are TRBV10-1 and TRBJ1-4, with TRBD1 matching over 9 bases. Germline V gene lookup returns CDR1 WNHNN and CDR2 SYGVQD (reference sequence). CDR3 length: 15 residues. J gave up 3 bases and V 7 bases, and 6 bases lay outside the gene matches.

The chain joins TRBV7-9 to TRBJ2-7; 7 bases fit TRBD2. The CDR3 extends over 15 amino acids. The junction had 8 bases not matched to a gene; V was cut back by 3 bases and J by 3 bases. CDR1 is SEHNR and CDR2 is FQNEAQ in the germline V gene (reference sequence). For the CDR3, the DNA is TGTGCCAGCAGCTTCAGCGCCGGGAGGTACTACGAGCAGTACTTC. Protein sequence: CASSFSAGRYYEQYF.

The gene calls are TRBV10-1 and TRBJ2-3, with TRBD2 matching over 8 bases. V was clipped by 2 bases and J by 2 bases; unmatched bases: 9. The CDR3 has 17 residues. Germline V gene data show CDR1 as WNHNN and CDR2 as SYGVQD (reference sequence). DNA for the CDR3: TGCGCCAGCAGTGAGCTCGGAACTAGCGGAGTCACAGATACGCAGTATTTT. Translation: CASSELGTSGVTDTQYF.

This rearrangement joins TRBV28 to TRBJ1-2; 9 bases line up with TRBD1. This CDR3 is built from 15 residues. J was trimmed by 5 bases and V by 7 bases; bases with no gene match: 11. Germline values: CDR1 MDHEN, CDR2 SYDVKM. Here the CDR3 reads CASTIGGQGNYGYTF. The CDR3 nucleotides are TGTGCCAGCACTATAGGGGGACAGGGTAATTATGGCTACACCTTC.

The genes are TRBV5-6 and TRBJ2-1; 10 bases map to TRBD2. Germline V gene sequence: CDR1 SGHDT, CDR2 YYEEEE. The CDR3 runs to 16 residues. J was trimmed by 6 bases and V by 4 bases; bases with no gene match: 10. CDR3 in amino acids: CASSLSLAGVFNEQFF. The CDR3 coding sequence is TGTGCCAGCAGCCTGAGCCTAGCGGGAGTGTTCAATGAGCAGTTCTTC.

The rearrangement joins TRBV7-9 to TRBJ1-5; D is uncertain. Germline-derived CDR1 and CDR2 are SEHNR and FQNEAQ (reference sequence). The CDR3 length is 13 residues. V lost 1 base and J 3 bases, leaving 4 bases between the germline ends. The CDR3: CASSLELNQPQHF. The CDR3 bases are TGTGCCAGCAGCTTAGAGCTCAATCAGCCCCAGCATTTT.

CDR3: CASSLDGHPGTEAFF. The CDR3 DNA sequence: TGTGCCAGCAGCTTGGATGGTCACCCGGGCACTGAAGCTTTCTTT. The chain employs TRBV5-6 and TRBJ1-1; unclear D gene. Deletions cut 0 bases from V and 4 bases from J, with 13 bases between. Germline V gene lookup returns CDR1 SGHDT and CDR2 YYEEEE. The CDR3 runs 15 residues.

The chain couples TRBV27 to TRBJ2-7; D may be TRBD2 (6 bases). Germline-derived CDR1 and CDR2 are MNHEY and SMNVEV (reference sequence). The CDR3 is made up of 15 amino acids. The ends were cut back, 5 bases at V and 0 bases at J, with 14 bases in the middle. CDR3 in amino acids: CASSRLSGSSYEQYF. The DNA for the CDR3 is TGTGCCAGCAGTCGACTTAGCGGAAGCTCCTACGAGCAGTACTTC.